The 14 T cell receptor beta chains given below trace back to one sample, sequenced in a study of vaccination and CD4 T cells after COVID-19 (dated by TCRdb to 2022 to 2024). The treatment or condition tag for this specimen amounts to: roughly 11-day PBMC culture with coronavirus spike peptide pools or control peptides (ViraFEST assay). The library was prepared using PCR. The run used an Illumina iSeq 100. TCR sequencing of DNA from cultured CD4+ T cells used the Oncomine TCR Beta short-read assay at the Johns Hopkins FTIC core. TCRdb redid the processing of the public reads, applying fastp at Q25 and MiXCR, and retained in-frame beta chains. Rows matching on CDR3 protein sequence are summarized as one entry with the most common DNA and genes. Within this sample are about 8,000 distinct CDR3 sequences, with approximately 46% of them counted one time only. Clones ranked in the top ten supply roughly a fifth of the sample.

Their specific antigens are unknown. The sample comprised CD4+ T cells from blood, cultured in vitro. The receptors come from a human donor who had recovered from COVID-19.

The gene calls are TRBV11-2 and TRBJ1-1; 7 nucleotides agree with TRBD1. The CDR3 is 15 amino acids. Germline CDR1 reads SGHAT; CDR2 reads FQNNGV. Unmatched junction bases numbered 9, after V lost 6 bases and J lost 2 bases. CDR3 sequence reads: CASRRPGQKNTEAFF. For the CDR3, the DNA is TGTGCCAGCAGGCGACCGGGACAGAAAAACACTGAAGCTTTCTTT.

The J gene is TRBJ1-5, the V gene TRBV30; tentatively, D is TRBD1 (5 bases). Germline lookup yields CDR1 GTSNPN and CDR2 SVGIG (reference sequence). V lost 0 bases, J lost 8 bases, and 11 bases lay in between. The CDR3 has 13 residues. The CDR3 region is CAWSVRGGEPQHF. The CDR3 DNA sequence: TGTGCCTGGAGTGTGAGGGGCGGGGAGCCCCAGCATTTT.

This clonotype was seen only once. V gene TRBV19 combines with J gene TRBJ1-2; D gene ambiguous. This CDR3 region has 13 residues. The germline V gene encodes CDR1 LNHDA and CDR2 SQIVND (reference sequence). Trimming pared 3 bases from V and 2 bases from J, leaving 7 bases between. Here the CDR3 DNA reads TGTGCCAGTAGTATGGGTCAGAACTATGGCTACACCTTC. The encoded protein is CASSMGQNYGYTF. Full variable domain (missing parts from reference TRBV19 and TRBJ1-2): DGGITQSPKYLFRKEGQNVTLSCEQNLNHDAMYWYRQDPGQGLRLIYYSQIVNDFQKGDIAEGYSVSREKKESFPLTVTSAQKNPTAFYLCASSMGQNYGYTFGSGTRLTVV.

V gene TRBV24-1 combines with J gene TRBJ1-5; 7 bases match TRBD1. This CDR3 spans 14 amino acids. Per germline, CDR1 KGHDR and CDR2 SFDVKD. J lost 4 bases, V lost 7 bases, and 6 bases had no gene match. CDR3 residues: CATSQTGLNQPQHF. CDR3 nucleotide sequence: TGTGCCACCAGCCAGACAGGGCTAAATCAGCCCCAGCATTTT.

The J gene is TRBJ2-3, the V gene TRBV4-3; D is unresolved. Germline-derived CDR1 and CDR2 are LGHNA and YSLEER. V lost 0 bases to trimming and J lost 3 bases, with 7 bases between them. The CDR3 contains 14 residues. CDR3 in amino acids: CASSQDSRTDTQYF. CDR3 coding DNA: TGCGCCAGCAGCCAAGATTCCCGGACAGATACGCAGTATTTT.

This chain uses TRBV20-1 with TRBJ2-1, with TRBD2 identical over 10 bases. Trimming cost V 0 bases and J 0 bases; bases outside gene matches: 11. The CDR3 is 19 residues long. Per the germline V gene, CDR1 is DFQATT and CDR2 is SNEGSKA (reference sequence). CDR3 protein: CSARDLGLASQSSYNEQFF. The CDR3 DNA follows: TGCAGTGCTAGAGATCTGGGACTAGCGAGCCAGAGCTCCTACAATGAGCAGTTCTTC.

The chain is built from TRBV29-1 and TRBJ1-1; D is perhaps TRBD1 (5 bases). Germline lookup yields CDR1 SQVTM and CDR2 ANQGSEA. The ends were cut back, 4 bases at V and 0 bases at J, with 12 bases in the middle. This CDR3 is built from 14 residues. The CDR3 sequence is CSVVRWGMNTEAFF. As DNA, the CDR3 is TGCAGCGTTGTCCGGTGGGGGATGAACACTGAAGCTTTCTTT.

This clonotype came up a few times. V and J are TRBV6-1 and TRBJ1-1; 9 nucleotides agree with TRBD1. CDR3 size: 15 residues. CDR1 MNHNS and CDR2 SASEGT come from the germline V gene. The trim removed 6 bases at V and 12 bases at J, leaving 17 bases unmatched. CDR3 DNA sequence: TGTGCCAGCAGCAAGTGGACAGGGGTTAGGCAAGAAACTTTCTTT. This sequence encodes CASSKWTGVRQETFF.

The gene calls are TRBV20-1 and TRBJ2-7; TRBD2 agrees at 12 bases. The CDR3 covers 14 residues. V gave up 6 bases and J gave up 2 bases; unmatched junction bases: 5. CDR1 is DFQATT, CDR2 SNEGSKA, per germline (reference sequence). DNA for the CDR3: TGCAGTGCAAGGACTAGCGGGGAGCCCTACGAGCAGTACTTC. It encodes CSARTSGEPYEQYF.

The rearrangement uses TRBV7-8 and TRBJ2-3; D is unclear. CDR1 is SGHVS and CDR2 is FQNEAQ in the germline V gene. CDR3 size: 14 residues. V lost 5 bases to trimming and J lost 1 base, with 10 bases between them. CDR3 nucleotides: TGTGCCAGCAGCACCCGGGCTCGCACAGATACGCAGTATTTT. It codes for CASSTRARTDTQYF.

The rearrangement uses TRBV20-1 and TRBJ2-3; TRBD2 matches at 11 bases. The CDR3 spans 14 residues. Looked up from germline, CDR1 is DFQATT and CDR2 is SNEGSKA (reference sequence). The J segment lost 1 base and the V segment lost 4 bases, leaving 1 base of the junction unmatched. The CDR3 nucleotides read TGCAGTGCTACGACTAGCGGGGGCACAGATACGCAGTATTTT. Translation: CSATTSGGTDTQYF.

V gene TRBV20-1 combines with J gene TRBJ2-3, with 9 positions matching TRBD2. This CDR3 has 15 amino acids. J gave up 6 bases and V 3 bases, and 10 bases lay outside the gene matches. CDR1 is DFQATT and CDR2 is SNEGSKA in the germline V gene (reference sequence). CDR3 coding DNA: TGCAGTGCTAGCTCCGGGACTAGCACCGCCGATACGCAGTATTTT. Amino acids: CSASSGTSTADTQYF.

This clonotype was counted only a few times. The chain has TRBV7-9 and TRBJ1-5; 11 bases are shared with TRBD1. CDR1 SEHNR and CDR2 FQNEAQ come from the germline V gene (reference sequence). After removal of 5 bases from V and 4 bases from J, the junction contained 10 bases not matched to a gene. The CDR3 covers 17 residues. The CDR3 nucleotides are TGTGCCAGCAGCGTAGGACAGGGGGCGAATCGGAATCAGCCCCAGCATTTT. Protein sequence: CASSVGQGANRNQPQHF. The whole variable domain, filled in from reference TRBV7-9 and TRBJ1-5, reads DTGVSQNPRHKITKRGQNVTFRCDPISEHNRLYWYRQTLGQGPEFLTYFQNEAQLEKSRLLSDRFSAERPKGSFSTLEIQRTEQGDSAMYLCASSVGQGANRNQPQHFGDGTRLSIL.

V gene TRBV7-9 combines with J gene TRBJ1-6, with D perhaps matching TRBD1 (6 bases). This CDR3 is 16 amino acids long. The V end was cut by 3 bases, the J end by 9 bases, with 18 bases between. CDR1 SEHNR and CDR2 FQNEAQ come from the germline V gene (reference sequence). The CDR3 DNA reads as TGTGCCAGCAGCTTGGACAGCCGCTTCGGAGGTTCACCCCTCCACTTT. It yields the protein CASSLDSRFGGSPLHF. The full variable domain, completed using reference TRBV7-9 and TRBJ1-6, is DTGVSQNPRHKITKRGQNVTFRCDPISEHNRLYWYRQTLGQGPEFLTYFQNEAQLEKSRLLSDRFSAERPKGSFSTLEIQRTEQGDSAMYLCASSLDSRFGGSPLHFGNGTRLTVT.